Following are 19 T cell receptor beta chains from one sample sequenced in a study of coeliac disease. Clones were sequenced by immunoSEQ multiplex PCR, and TCRdb holds only the in-frame ones, with some missing. The table includes thousands of clones, roughly 71% detected once. Sequenced material: lymphocytes from the gut lamina propria. The receptors here all came from a man older than 75 without celiac disease.

The chain has TRBV18 and TRBJ1-3, with D possibly matching TRBD1 (6 bases). The CDR3 runs to 17 residues. From germline, CDR1 is KGHSH and CDR2 LQKENI. V lost 2 bases and J 2 bases, leaving 16 bases between the germline ends. CDR3 nucleotides: TGTGCCAGCTCACCAGTGGGGGCAGGGACCCCTGGAAACACCATATATTTT. The encoded protein is CASSPVGAGTPGNTIYF. Supplemented by reference TRBV18 and TRBJ1-3, the full variable domain reads NAGVMQNPRHLVRRRGQEARLRCSPMKGHSHVYWYRQLPEEGLKFMVYLQKENIIDESGMPKERFSAEFPKEGPSILRIQQVVRGDSAAYFCASSPVGAGTPGNTIYFGEGSWLTVV.

The chain carries TRBV19 and TRBJ2-6, with TRBD2 as a possible D gene (7 bases). The V gene's germline CDR1 is LNHDA and CDR2 SQIVND (reference sequence). CDR3 size: 15 residues. V was shortened by 10 bases and J by 1 base, with 14 bases between the two germline ends. In DNA form, the CDR3 reads TGTGCCACCGAGGGGGGGGCTTCTGGGGCCAACGTCCTGACTTTC. Translated: CATEGGASGANVLTF.

The chain carries TRBV2 and TRBJ1-2; TRBD1 matches 9 bases. Germline CDR1 and CDR2: SNHLY and FYNNEI. V lost 6 bases and J lost 6; bases outside the gene matches: 11. This CDR3 is built from 15 residues. The CDR3 protein is CASRGEDRGRDGYTF. The DNA for the CDR3 is TGTGCCAGCAGGGGAGAGGACAGGGGAAGGGATGGCTACACCTTC.

V gene TRBV14 combines with J gene TRBJ2-2; 7 bases line up with TRBD1. Germline V CDR1 and CDR2: SGHDN, FVKESK. The CDR3 consists of 16 residues. After removal of 1 base from V and 4 bases from J, the junction contained 6 bases not matched to a gene. CDR3 amino acids: CASSQGGTVITGELFF. The CDR3 bases are TGTGCCAGCAGCCAAGGTGGGACAGTAATCACCGGGGAGCTGTTTTTT.

The chain links TRBV7-9 to TRBJ2-5; TRBD1 might be the D (5 bases). V lost 5 bases, J lost 5 bases, and 21 bases lay in between. CDR1 is SEHNR, CDR2 FQNEAQ, per germline (reference sequence). This CDR3 spans 16 amino acids. This CDR3 is CASSHSLQGWRETQYF. The CDR3 region has the DNA TGTGCCAGCAGCCACAGTCTCCAGGGATGGCGGGAGACCCAGTACTTC.

This sequence joins TRBV2 and TRBJ1-5; D gene ambiguous. The germline CDR1 and CDR2 sequences are SNHLY and FYNNEI. V was trimmed by 7 bases and J by 5 bases, leaving 12 bases between them. The CDR3 contains 13 residues. The CDR3 spells CASMSQVYQPQHF. Written as DNA, the CDR3 is TGTGCCAGCATGAGTCAGGTTTATCAGCCCCAGCATTTT.

A few counts support this clone. This chain uses TRBV2 with TRBJ2-1, with 8 nucleotides matching TRBD1. The CDR3 is 14 residues long. The germline gives CDR1 SNHLY, CDR2 FYNNEI. V shed 6 bases, J shed 7 bases, and the junction held 8 bases outside the gene matches. The CDR3 DNA reads TGTGCCAGCAGGAGGACAGGGCTGGGTAATGAGCAGTTCTTC. Its protein is CASRRTGLGNEQFF. Full variable domain (outside the CDR3, taken from reference TRBV2 and TRBJ2-1): EPEVTQTPSHQVTQMGQEVILRCVPISNHLYFYWYRQILGQKVEFLVSFYNNEISEKSEIFDDQFSVERPDGSNFTLKIRSTKLEDSAMYFCASRRTGLGNEQFFGPGTRLTVL.

The chain employs TRBV5-5 and TRBJ1-2; 10 bases fit TRBD1. This CDR3 has 14 amino acids. CDR1 SGHKS and CDR2 YYEKEE come from the germline V gene (reference sequence). The V and J ends lost 3 bases and 4 bases, in that order; junction bases with no gene match: 3. The CDR3 spells CASSSGQGPYGYTF. CDR3 DNA: TGTGCCAGCAGCTCGGGACAGGGGCCCTATGGCTACACCTTC.

This sequence joins TRBV7-8 and TRBJ2-3; TRBD2 aligns across 9 bases. The V segment lost 2 bases and the J segment 7 bases; nucleotides outside the gene matches: 10. The CDR3 is made up of 16 amino acids. CDR1 and CDR2 (germline): SGHVS, FQNEAQ. The CDR3 sequence is CASSLLTSGDMYTQYF. The CDR3 coding sequence is TGTGCCAGCAGCTTACTGACTAGCGGAGATATGTATACGCAGTATTTT.

The V gene is TRBV7-2, the J gene TRBJ2-1; 13 bases map to TRBD2. The J segment lost 8 bases and the V segment lost 4 bases, leaving 14 bases of the junction unmatched. Germline V CDR1 and CDR2: SGHTA, FQGNSA. The CDR3 sequence is 18 residues long. CDR3 protein: CASSSPQLLAGGPYEQFF. The CDR3 DNA is TGTGCCAGCAGCTCCCCTCAGCTACTAGCGGGGGGGCCCTATGAGCAGTTCTTC.

This clone showed up just once. The V and J genes are TRBV5-1 and TRBJ1-1; TRBD1 aligns across 8 bases. Germline CDR1 is SGHRS and CDR2 is YFSETQ. The CDR3 sequence is 15 residues long. Unmatched junction bases numbered 2, after V lost 1 base and J lost 0 bases. CDR3 protein: CASSLQGAVNTEAFF. The CDR3 coding sequence is TGCGCCAGCAGCTTGCAGGGGGCGGTGAACACTGAAGCTTTCTTT.

This clone was picked up a small number of times. V gene TRBV6-5 combines with J gene TRBJ1-3, with D unresolved. Germline values: CDR1 MNHEY, CDR2 SVGAGI. V lost 2 bases to trimming and J lost 0 bases, with 8 bases between them. This CDR3 contains 15 residues. The CDR3 region has the DNA TGTGCCAGCAGTTACAACCGGGACTCTGGAAACACCATATATTTT. Translation: CASSYNRDSGNTIYF.

This rearrangement joins TRBV6-5 to TRBJ1-2, with TRBD1 matching over 9 bases. V was pared by 6 bases and J by 5 bases, with 10 bases of the junction left unmatched. Germline V CDR1 and CDR2: MNHEY, SVGAGI. The CDR3 runs 15 residues. The CDR3 reads CASRETGGAEYGYTF. Here the CDR3 DNA reads TGTGCCAGCAGAGAGACAGGGGGAGCTGAGTATGGCTACACCTTC.

The V call is TRBV6-6, the J call TRBJ2-7; a weak D match, TRBD1 (6 bases). This CDR3 is 14 amino acids long. The germline gives CDR1 MNHNY, CDR2 SVGAGI (reference sequence). Here the CDR3 reads CASSSLQGSYEQCV. CDR3 sequence (DNA): TGTGCCAGCAGTTCCCTACAGGGATCCTACGAGCAGTGCGTC.

This rearrangement joins TRBV19 to TRBJ1-1, with a possible D match to TRBD1 (6 bases). Germline values: CDR1 LNHDA, CDR2 SQIVND (reference sequence). V was shortened by 2 bases and J by 3 bases, with 7 bases between the two germline ends. CDR3 length: 13 amino acids. The CDR3 sequence is CASSIKGDTEAFF. Written as DNA, the CDR3 is TGTGCCAGTAGTATAAAGGGGGACACTGAAGCTTTCTTT.

The chain's CDR3 is CASSPGQGAYEQYF. The CDR3 DNA sequence: TGTGCCAGCAGCCCGGGACAGGGGGCTTACGAGCAGTACTTC. The rearrangement joins TRBV7-3 to TRBJ2-7; TRBD1 matches at 12 bases. Per the germline V gene, CDR1 is SGHTA and CDR2 is FQGTGA. The CDR3 contains 14 residues. Trimming at V came to 5 bases and at J to 4 bases, leaving 3 bases not matched to a gene.

The CDR3 loop is CASLQGATNTEAFF. The CDR3 coding sequence is TGTGCCAGCCTCCAGGGGGCGACGAACACTGAAGCTTTCTTT. The rearrangement links TRBV6-6 to TRBJ1-1; 8 bases are a match to TRBD1. The V gene end was trimmed by 8 bases and the J gene end by 1 base; junction bases not matched to a gene: 6. The CDR3 covers 14 residues. The germline V gene has CDR1 MNHNY and CDR2 SVGAGI (reference sequence).

CDR3 bases: TGTGCCAGTGGGAGGTCCGGGAGTGGAGAGACCCAGTACTTC. Translating it yields CASGRSGSGETQYF. J is TRBJ2-5 and V is TRBV11-2, with D possibly being TRBD2 (6 bases). Looked up from germline, CDR1 is SGHAT and CDR2 is FQNNGV. CDR3 size: 14 residues. Between the trimmed V and J ends, which lost 9 bases and 4 bases, there was a span of 18 bases.

This clone was observed a few times. The chain employs TRBV5-8 and TRBJ2-1; 8 bases match TRBD1. Trimming removed 0 bases from V and 4 bases from J; junction bases left unmatched: 3. The germline gives CDR1 SGHTS, CDR2 YDEGEE. CDR3 length equals 15 residues. The CDR3 sequence: CASSLADRVYNEQFF. In DNA form, the CDR3 reads TGTGCCAGCAGCTTGGCGGACAGGGTTTACAATGAGCAGTTCTTC. Based on the CDR3 plus reference TRBV5-8 and TRBJ2-1, the full variable domain is EAGVTQSPTHLIKTRGQQATLRCSPISGHTSVYWYQQALGLGLQFLLWYDEGEERNRGNFPPRFSGRQFPNYSSELNVNALELEDSALYLCASSLADRVYNEQFFGPGTRLTVL.